Reported below is one TCR beta chain. Its specificity is unknown. Amplification used 52 TRBV primers and 13 TRBJ primers. TCRdb keeps only in-frame clones here, not all; method: immunoSEQ multiplex PCR. The profile covers more than 15,000 clones, with approximately 80% appearing a single time and 8% taken by the ten largest. These data belong to a study of regulatory T cells. Whole-study findings and limits: In CD3G-deficient patients, conventional CD4+ T cells were enriched for hydrophobic CDR3 residues at positions 6 and 7.

Germline V CDR1 and CDR2: SGHRS, YFSETQ. The CDR3 sequence is 15 residues long. The germline V and J ends were trimmed by 5 bases and 9 bases, with 18 bases remaining between them. The genes are TRBV5-1 and TRBJ2-6; D may correspond to TRBD1 or TRBD2 (5 bases each). This TCR was recovered from a person aged 30-39 years with CD3G deficiency. The sequencing sample was made of conventional CD4+ T cells sorted from blood. This chain's CDR3 is CASRATGGPGNVLTF. The CDR3 DNA is TGCGCCAGCAGGGCTACAGGAGGCCCGGGCAACGTCCTGACTTTC.